The T cell receptor (beta chain) described here comes from a study of EBV T-cell therapy then PD-1 blockade in nasopharyngeal carcinoma. The sample's treatment: AdE1-LMPpoly-expanded autologous EBV-specific T-cell therapy followed by anti-PD-1 nivolumab. The protocol was immunoSEQ multiplex PCR, while the TCRdb copy is restricted to in-frame clones and leaves out a portion. The sample lists about 17,000 clones; roughly 83% were seen once. Points on this clone: The antigen is not known.

Germline V gives CDR1 SGHTA, CDR2 FQGTGA. V was clipped by 0 bases and J by 1 base, with 12 bases between them. There are 16 residues in the CDR3. The TCR originated in a man aged 40-49 years with nasopharyngeal carcinoma. The sample consisted of CD8+ T cells from blood, taken at day 0 from a patient whose treatment included autologous EBV-specific T cells and nivolumab. The chain employs TRBV7-3 and TRBJ1-2, with unresolved D. The CDR3 DNA reads TGTGCCAGCAGCTTAACGTCGGAGGGAATTAACTATGGCTACACCTTC. This sequence encodes CASSLTSEGINYGYTF.